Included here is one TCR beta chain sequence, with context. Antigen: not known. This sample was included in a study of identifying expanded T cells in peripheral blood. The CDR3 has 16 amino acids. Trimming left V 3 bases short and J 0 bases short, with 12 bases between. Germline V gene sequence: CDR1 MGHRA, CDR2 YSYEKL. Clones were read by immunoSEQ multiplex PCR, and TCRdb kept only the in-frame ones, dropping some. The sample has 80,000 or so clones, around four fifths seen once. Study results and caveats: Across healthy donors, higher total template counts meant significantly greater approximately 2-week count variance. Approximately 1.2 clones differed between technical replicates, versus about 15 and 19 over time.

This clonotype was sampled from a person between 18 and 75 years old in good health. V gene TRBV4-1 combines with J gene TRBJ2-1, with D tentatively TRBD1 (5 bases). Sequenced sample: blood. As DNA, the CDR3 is TGCGCCAGCAGCCAGGTGGACATAATCTCCTACAATGAGCAGTTCTTC. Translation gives CASSQVDIISYNEQFF.